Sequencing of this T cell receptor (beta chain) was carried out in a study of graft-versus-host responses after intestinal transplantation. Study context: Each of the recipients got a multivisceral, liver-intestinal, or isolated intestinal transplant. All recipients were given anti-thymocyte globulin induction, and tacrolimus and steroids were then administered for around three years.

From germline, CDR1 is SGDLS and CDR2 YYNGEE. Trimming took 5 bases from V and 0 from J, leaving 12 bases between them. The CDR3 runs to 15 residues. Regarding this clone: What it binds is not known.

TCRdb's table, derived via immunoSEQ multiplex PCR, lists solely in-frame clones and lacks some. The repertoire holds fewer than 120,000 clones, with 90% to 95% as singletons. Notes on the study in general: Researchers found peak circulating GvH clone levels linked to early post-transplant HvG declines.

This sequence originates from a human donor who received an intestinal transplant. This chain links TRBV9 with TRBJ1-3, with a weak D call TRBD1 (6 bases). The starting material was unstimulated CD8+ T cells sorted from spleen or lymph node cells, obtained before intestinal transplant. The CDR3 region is CASRRTVDSGNTIYF. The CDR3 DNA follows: TGTGCCAGCAGGAGGACAGTAGACTCTGGAAACACCATATATTTT.